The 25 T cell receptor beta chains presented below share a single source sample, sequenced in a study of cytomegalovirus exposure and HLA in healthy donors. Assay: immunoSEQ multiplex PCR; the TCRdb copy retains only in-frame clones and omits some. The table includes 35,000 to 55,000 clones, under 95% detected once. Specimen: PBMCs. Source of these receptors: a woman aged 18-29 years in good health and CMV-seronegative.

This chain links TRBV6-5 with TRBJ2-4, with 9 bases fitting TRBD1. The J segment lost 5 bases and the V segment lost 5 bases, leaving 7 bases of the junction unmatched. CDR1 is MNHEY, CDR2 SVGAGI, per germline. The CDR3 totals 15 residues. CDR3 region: CASSQTGGVQNIQYF. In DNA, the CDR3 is TGTGCCAGCAGTCAAACAGGGGGCGTTCAAAACATTCAGTACTTC.

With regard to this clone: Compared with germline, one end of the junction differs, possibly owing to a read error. The CDR3 here is CVSRGAPRNTIYF. CDR3 coding DNA: TGTGTCAGCAGGGGGGCACCGAGAAACACCATATATTTT. V is TRBV2 and J is TRBJ1-3, with 7 bases matching TRBD1. CDR1 is SNHLY, CDR2 FYNNEI, per germline. The CDR3 totals 13 residues. Full variable domain (rest looked up from reference TRBV2 and TRBJ1-3): EPEVTQTPSHQVTQMGQEVILRCVPISNHLYFYWYRQILGQKVEFLVSFYNNEISEKSEIFDDQFSVERPDGSNFTLKIRSTKLEDSAMYFCVSRGAPRNTIYFGEGSWLTVV.

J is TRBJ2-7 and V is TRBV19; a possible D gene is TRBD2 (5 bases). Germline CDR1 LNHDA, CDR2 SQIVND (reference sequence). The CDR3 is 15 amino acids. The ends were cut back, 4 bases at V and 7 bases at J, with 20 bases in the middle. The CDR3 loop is CASSTNAGLLREQYF. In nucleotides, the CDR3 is TGTGCCAGTAGTACGAACGCGGGTCTTCTACGAGAGCAGTACTTC.

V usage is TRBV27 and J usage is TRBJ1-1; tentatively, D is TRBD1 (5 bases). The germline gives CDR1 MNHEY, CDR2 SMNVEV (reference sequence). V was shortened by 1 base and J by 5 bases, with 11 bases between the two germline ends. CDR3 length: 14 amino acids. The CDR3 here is CASSLWRRGTEAFF. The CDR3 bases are TGTGCCAGCAGTTTATGGCGTCGGGGGACTGAAGCTTTCTTT.

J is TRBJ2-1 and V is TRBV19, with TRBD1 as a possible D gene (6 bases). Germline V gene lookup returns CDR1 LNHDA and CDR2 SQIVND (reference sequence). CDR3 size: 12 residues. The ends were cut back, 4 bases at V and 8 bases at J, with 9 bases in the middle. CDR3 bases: TGTGCCAGTAGTACTTCAGGGGATGAGCAGTTCTTC. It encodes CASSTSGDEQFF. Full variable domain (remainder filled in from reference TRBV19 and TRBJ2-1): DGGITQSPKYLFRKEGQNVTLSCEQNLNHDAMYWYRQDPGQGLRLIYYSQIVNDFQKGDIAEGYSVSREKKESFPLTVTSAQKNPTAFYLCASSTSGDEQFFGPGTRLTVL.

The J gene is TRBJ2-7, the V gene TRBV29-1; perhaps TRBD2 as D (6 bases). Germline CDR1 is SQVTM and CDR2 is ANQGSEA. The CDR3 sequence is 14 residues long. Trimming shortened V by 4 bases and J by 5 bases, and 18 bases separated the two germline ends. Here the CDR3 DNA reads TGCAGCGTTGCCCCCGAGGACTACGTGCACGAGCAGTACTTC. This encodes CSVAPEDYVHEQYF.

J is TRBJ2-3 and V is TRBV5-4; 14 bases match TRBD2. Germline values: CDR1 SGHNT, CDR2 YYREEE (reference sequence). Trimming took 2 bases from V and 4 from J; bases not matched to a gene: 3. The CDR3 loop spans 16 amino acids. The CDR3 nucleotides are TGTGCCAGCAGCTTAAGACTAGCGGGAGGGGCAGATACGCAGTATTTT. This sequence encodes CASSLRLAGGADTQYF. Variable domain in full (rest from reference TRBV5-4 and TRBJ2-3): ETGVTQSPTHLIKTRGQQVTLRCSSQSGHNTVSWYQQALGQGPQFIFQYYREEENGRGNFPPRFSGLQFPNYSSELNVNALELDDSALYLCASSLRLAGGADTQYFGPGTRLTVL.

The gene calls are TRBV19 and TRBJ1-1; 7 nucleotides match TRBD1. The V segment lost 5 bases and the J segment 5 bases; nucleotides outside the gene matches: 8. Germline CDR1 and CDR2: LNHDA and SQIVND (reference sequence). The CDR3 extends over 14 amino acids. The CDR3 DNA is TGTGCCAGTAGTTCCAGGACAGGTGGGACTGAAGCTTTCTTT. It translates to CASSSRTGGTEAFF. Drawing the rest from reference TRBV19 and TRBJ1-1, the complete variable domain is DGGITQSPKYLFRKEGQNVTLSCEQNLNHDAMYWYRQDPGQGLRLIYYSQIVNDFQKGDIAEGYSVSREKKESFPLTVTSAQKNPTAFYLCASSSRTGGTEAFFGQGTRLTVV.

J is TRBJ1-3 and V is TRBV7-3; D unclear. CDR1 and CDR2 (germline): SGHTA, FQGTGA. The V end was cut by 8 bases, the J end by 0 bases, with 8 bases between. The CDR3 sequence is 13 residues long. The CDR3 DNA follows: TGTGCCAGCGGTCCCTACTCTGGAAACACCATATATTTT. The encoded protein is CASGPYSGNTIYF.

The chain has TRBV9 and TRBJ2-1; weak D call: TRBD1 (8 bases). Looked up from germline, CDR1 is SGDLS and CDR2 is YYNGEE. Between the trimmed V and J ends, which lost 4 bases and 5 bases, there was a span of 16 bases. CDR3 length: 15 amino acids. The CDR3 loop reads CASSLKQGGDNEQFF. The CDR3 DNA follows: TGTGCCAGCAGCTTAAAACAGGGGGGGGACAATGAGCAGTTCTTC. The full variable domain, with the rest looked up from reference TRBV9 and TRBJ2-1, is DSGVTQTPKHLITATGQRVTLRCSPRSGDLSVYWYQQSLDQGLQFLIQYYNGEERAKGNILERFSAQQFPDLHSELNLSSLELGDSALYFCASSLKQGGDNEQFFGPGTRLTVL.

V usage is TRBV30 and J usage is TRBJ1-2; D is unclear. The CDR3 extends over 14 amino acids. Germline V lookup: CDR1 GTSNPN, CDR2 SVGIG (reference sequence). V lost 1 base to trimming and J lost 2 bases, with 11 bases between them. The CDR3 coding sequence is TGTGCCTGGAGTGCTCCCGGACTCAACTATGGCTACACCTTC. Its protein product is CAWSAPGLNYGYTF.

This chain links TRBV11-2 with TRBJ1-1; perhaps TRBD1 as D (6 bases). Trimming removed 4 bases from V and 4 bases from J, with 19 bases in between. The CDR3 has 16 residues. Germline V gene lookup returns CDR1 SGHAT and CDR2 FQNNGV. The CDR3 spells CASSSQSGGASTEAFF. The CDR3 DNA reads TGTGCCAGCAGCTCCCAATCGGGGGGGGCGAGCACTGAAGCTTTCTTT.

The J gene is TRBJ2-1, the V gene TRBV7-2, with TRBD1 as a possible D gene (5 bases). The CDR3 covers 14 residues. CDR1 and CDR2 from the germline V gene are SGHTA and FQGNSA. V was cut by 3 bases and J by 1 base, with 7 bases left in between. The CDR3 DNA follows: TGTGCCAGCAGCTTGGGGCTTTCCTACAATGAGCAGTTCTTC. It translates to CASSLGLSYNEQFF.

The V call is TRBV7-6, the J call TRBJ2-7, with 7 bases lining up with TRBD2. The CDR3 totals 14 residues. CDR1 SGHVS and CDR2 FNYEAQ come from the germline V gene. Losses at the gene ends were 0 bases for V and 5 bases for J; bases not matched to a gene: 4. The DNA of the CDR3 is TGTGCCAGCAGCTTAGCGGGGGGGTGGGACGAGCAGTACTTC. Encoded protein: CASSLAGGWDEQYF.

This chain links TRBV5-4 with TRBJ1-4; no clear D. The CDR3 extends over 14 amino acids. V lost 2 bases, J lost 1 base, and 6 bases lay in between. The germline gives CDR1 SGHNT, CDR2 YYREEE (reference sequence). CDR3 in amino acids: CASSFEGTNEKLFF. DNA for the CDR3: TGTGCCAGCAGCTTTGAGGGAACTAATGAAAAACTGTTTTTT.

The CDR3: CASSSTGDEQFF. The DNA for the CDR3 is TGTGCCAGCAGTTCTACAGGGGACGAGCAGTTCTTC. The genes are TRBV7-9 and TRBJ2-1; 7 nucleotides match TRBD1. V shed 6 bases, J shed 10 bases, and the junction held 6 bases outside the gene matches. This CDR3 spans 12 amino acids. Germline values: CDR1 SEHNR, CDR2 FQNEAQ (reference sequence).

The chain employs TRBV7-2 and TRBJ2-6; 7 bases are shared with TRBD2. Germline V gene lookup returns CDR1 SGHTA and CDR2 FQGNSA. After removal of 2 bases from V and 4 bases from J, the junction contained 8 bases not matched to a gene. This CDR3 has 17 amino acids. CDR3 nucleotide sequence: TGTGCCAGCAGCTTAAGTACGGGGGGAACCGGGGCCAACGTCCTGACTTTC. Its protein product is CASSLSTGGTGANVLTF.

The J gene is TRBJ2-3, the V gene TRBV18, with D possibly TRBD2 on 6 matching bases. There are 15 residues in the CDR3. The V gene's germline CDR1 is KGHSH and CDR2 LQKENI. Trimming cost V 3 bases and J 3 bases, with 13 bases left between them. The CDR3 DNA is TGTGCCAGCTCACCCGCGTTCGGAGGGACAGATACGCAGTATTTT. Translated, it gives CASSPAFGGTDTQYF.

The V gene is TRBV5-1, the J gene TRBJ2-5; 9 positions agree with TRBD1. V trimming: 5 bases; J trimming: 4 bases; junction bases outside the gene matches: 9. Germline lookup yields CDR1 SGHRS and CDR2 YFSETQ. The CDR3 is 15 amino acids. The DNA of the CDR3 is TGCGCCAGCAGTCGACAGGGGGATTGGGTAGAGACCCAGTACTTC. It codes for CASSRQGDWVETQYF.

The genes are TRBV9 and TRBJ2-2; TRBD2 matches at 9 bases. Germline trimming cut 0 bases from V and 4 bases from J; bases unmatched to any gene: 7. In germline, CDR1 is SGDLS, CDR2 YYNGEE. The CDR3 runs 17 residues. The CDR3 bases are TGTGCCAGCAGCGTAGGGCAAGCGGGAGGCGTCACCGGGGAGCTGTTTTTT. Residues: CASSVGQAGGVTGELFF.

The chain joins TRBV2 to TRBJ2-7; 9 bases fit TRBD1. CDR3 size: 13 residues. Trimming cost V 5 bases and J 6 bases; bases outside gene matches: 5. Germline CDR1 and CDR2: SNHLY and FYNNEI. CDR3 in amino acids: CASSSQGAPEQYF. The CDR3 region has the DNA TGTGCCAGCAGTTCACAGGGGGCGCCCGAGCAGTACTTC.

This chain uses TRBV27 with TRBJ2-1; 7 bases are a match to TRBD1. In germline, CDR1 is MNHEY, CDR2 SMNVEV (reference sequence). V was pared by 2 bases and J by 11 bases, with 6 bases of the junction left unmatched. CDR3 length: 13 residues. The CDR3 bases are TGTGCCAGCAGTTTACCGGGACAGACCAAGCAGTTCTTC. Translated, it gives CASSLPGQTKQFF.

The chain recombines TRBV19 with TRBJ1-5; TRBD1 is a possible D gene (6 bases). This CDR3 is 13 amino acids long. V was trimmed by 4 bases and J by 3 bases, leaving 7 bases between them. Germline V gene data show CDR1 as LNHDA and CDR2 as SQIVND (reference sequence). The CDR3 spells CASSRDINQPQHF. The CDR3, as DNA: TGTGCCAGTAGTAGGGACATCAATCAGCCCCAGCATTTT. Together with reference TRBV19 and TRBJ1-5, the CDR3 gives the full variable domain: DGGITQSPKYLFRKEGQNVTLSCEQNLNHDAMYWYRQDPGQGLRLIYYSQIVNDFQKGDIAEGYSVSREKKESFPLTVTSAQKNPTAFYLCASSRDINQPQHFGDGTRLSIL.

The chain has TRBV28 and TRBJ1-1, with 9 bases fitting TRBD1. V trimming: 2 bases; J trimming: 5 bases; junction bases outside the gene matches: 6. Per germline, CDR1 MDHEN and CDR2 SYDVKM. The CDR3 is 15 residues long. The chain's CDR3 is CASSLTGQGGTEAFF. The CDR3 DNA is TGTGCCAGCAGTTTAACGGGACAGGGTGGAACTGAAGCTTTCTTT.

The CDR3: CASGRGADEQYF. The CDR3 nucleotides are TGCGCCAGCGGCCGGGGGGCCGACGAGCAGTACTTC. This chain uses TRBV5-1 with TRBJ2-7, with TRBD2 as a possible D gene (7 bases). The CDR3 is 12 residues long. The V gene lost 7 bases and the J gene lost 5 bases, with 13 bases spanning the gap. Germline values: CDR1 SGHRS, CDR2 YFSETQ.